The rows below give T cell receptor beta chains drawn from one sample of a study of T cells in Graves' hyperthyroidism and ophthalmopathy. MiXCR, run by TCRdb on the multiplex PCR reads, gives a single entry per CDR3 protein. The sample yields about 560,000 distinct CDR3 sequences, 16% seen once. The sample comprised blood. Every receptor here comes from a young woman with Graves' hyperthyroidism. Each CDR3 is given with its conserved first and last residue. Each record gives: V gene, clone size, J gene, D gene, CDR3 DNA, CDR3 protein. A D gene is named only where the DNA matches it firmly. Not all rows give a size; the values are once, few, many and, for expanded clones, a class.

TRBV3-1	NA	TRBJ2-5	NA	TGTGCCAGCAGCCTTAGGGGGTGGACGGAGACCCAGTACTTC	CASSLRGWTETQYF
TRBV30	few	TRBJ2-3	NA	TGTGCCTGGAGTGTGCCTACTCGAACAGATACGCAGTATTTT	CAWSVPTRTDTQYF
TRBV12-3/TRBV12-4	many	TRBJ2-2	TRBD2	TGTGCCAGCAGGGGGACTAGCGCCGCGAACACCGGGGAGCTGTTTTTT	CASRGTSAANTGELFF
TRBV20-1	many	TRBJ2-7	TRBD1	TGCAGTGCTCGGACAGGGACCTACGAGCAGTACTTC	CSARTGTYEQYF
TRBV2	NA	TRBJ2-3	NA	TGTGCCAGCAGTGAAACCCTTTATAGCACAGATACGCAGTATTTT	CASSETLYSTDTQYF
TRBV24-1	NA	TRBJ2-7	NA	TGTGCCACCAGTGATTTACGGGACGAGCAGTACTTC	CATSDLRDEQYF
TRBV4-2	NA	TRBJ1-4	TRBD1	TGTGCCAGCAGCGAAAAGACAGGGCCCGAAAAACTGTTTTTT	CASSEKTGPEKLFF
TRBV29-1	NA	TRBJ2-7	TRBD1	TGCAGCGTCGTCCTTACCGGGACAGGGGGCTACGAGCAGTACTTC	CSVVLTGTGGYEQYF
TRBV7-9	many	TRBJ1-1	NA	TGTGCCAGCAGCTTAAGTCCCTCGACAAGGGCGAACACTGAAGCTTTCTTT	CASSLSPSTRANTEAFF
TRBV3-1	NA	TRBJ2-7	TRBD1	TGTGCCAGCAGACAGATGGGACAGGGGGACGAGCAGTACTTC	CASRQMGQGDEQYF
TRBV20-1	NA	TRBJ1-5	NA	TGCAGTGCTAGTGACAGCAATCAGCCCCAGCATTTT	CSASDSNQPQHF
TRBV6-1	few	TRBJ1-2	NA	TGTGCCAGCACCCCCCCCTTTTACGGCTATGGCTACACCTTC	CASTPPFYGYGYTF
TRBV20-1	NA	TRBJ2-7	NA	TGCAGTGCTAGTTCCCCCAGGACAAAAGAAACGAATCCCTACGAGCAGTACTTC	CSASSPRTKETNPYEQYF
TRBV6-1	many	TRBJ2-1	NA	TGTGCCAGCAGTTATCTTCCCTACAATGAGCAGTTCTTC	CASSYLPYNEQFF
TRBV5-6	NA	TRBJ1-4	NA	TGTGCCAGCAGCGGAGGGACTGCTGAAAAACTGTTTTTT	CASSGGTAEKLFF
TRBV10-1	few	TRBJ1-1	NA	TGCGCCAGCAGTATCGACAGGAGGAACACTGAAGCTTTCTTT	CASSIDRRNTEAFF
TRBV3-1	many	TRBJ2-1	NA	TGTGCCAGCAGCCAAGTTAATGCTTACAATGAGCAGTTCTTC	CASSQVNAYNEQFF
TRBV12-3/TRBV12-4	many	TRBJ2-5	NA	TGTGCCAGCAGTCAGGGACATCAGGAGGAAGAGACCCAGTACTTC	CASSQGHQEEETQYF
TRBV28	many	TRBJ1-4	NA	TGTGCCACGGGGCGCGGGGTAACTAATGAAAAACTGTTTTTT	CATGRGVTNEKLFF
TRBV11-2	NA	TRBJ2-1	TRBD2	TGTGCCAGCAGCTTGGAGGGGACTAGCAGACACAATGAGCAGTTCTTC	CASSLEGTSRHNEQFF
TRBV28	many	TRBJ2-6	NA	TGTGCCAGCAGTCAACCGGGACGACTGTCTGGGGCCAACGTCCTGACTTTC	CASSQPGRLSGANVLTF
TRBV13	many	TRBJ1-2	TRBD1	TGTGCCAGCAGCTTAGCTGGCGGAGACAGGGAAATCTATGGCTACACCTTC	CASSLAGGDREIYGYTF
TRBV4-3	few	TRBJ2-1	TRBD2	TGCGCCAGCAGCCAACCGACTAGCGGCTACAATGAGCAGTTCTTC	CASSQPTSGYNEQFF
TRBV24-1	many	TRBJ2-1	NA	TGTGCCACCAGTGAGTCAGGGGAATATGAGCAGTTCTTC	CATSESGEYEQFF